The clone carrying this T cell receptor beta chain has just a few counts. What it binds is unknown. Primers included in the PCR were 60 Vbeta and 13 Jbeta primers. Sequencing was performed with immunoSEQ multiplex PCR; in TCRdb, only in-frame clones are kept and a portion is missing. Of some 120,000 clones listed, 80% are singletons. The data originate from a study of cytomegalovirus exposure and HLA in healthy donors. Study findings and constraints: Researchers reported in a later analysis that a missense DCLRE1C variant was tied to TCR beta V- and J-gene trimming. Usually a TCR sequence was rare, but some public TCRs were found in many donors.

V lost 5 bases, J lost 4 bases, and 11 bases lay in between. Germline values: CDR1 SGHAT, CDR2 FQNNGV. There are 13 residues in the CDR3. The source of this sequence is a man aged 50-60 years in good health and CMV-seronegative. Source material: PBMCs. The chain recombines TRBV11-2 with TRBJ1-1, with D maybe TRBD1 (5 bases). This chain's CDR3 is CASSPIGATEAFF. DNA for the CDR3: TGTGCCAGCAGCCCGATTGGGGCCACTGAAGCTTTCTTT.